The text below deals with one T cell receptor beta chain. The antigen is unknown. In the authors' methods: In papillary thyroid cancer, a distant-metastasis classifier was built using CDR3 differences across clinicopathological groups. TCRdb re-called clones via MiXCR from the PCR reads. V and J calls and clone size were set by TCRdb, not the authors. Of 20,000 to 25,000 clones detected, about 16% appear once; the ten largest clones hold about 38%. The data are from a study of metastatic and nonmetastatic thyroid tumors. General study points: Reports indicated that malignant thyroid tumors showed significantly higher TCR beta diversity than benign nodules did, in blood and tumor.

Trimming shortened V by 0 bases and J by 6 bases, and 10 bases separated the two germline ends. The CDR3 runs to 14 residues. Germline lookup yields CDR1 LGHNA and CDR2 YSLEER. Each patient went into thyroid surgery without having received any treatment. The TCR originated in a female donor with papillary thyroid cancer or a benign thyroid nodule (not recorded which). Some clones in this sample may be carry-over from other donors' samples. The genes are TRBV4-3 and TRBJ2-3; D is perhaps TRBD2 (5 bases). Input material: blood. CDR3 amino acids: CASSQERRSDTQYF. CDR3 nucleotides: TGCGCCAGCAGCCAAGAAAGGAGGTCGGATACGCAGTATTTT.